The 31 T cell receptor beta chains in this list originate from one sample, sequenced in a study of CD8+ T cells in alopecia areata. Investigators isolated RNA and reverse transcribed it into cDNA to act as the sequencing template. TCRdb keeps only in-frame clones here, not all; method: immunoSEQ multiplex PCR. The sample offers approximately 300,000 clones and no singletons, the top ten holding more than 1%. The study sorted pooled cutaneous lymph node cells by CD4, CD8alpha, NKG2D, NKG2ACE and other markers. The sample was CD4+ T cells sorted from a lymph node. These receptors were collected from a C3H/HeJ mouse with alopecia areata. The strain's MHC haplotype is H2-k.

This clone occurred a few times. Here the gene names and germline are mouse. The DNA ends 4 residues before the CDR3 does, and the rest of the CDR3 is filled in from the germline J gene. This rearrangement joins TRBV19 to TRBJ2-1; 11 positions match TRBD2. V trimming: 6 bases; J trimming: 6 bases; junction bases outside the gene matches: 5. This CDR3 spans 14 amino acids. CDR1 FNHDT and CDR2 SITEND come from the germline V gene (reference sequence). CDR3 DNA, as far as it was read: TGTGCCAGCATCGGGACTGGGGGAATTGCT. Translated, it gives CASIGTGGIA. The whole CDR3 region reads CASIGTGGIAEQFF.

Notes on this clone: Genes and germline come from the mouse. The CDR3 loop reads CTCSAKGEPSDYTF. The CDR3 bases that were read are TGCACCTGCAGTGCGAAGGGGGAACCCTCC. V is TRBV1 and J is TRBJ1-2; possible D gene TRBD1, 6 bases. The read ends 4 residues shy of where the CDR3 ends; the end is completed using the germline J gene. The V gene lost 3 bases and the J gene lost 4 bases, with 12 bases spanning the gap. There are 14 residues in the CDR3. Germline V gene sequence: CDR1 NSQYPW, CDR2 LRSPGD (reference sequence). The full variable domain, with the rest looked up from reference TRBV1 and TRBJ1-2, is VTLLEQNPRWRLVPRGQAVNLRCILKNSQYPWMSWYQQDLQKQLQWLFTLRSPGDKEVKSLPGADYLATRVTDTELRLQVANMSQGRTLYCTCSAKGEPSDYTFGSGTRLLVI.

In regard to this clone: Mouse gene names and germline throughout. The sequenced fragment ends 4 residues before the CDR3 boundary, so the rest is inferred from the germline J gene. This chain links TRBV1 with TRBJ2-3; TRBD2 aligns across 11 bases. The CDR3 sequence is 14 residues long. The V gene end was trimmed by 11 bases and the J gene end by 3 bases; junction bases not matched to a gene: 7. Germline loops: CDR1 NSQYPW, CDR2 LRSPGD (reference sequence). The DNA read from the CDR3 is TGCACCCCTTCCACTGGGGGGGCGGCAGAA. Its translation: CTPSTGGAAE. The full CDR3 protein reads CTPSTGGAAETLYF.

This clone turned up a few times. Here the gene names and germline are mouse. From the germline J gene comes the end of the CDR3, since the read stops 4 residues before it. V is TRBV1 and J is TRBJ2-5; tentative D call: TRBD1 (5 bases). This CDR3 is 13 amino acids long. From germline, CDR1 is NSQYPW and CDR2 LRSPGD (reference sequence). Partial CDR3 DNA: TGCACCTGCAGTGCGCCAGGGTCAGAC. The encoded protein is CTCSAPGSD. The whole CDR3 reads CTCSAPGSDTQYF.

This clone was picked up a small number of times. Mouse germline and gene names are used. The sample carries other DNA sequences with the same CDR3. The covered CDR3 bases are TGCACCTGCAGTGCTCAGGGGGCAGGCTCC. It yields the protein CTCSAQGAGS. The CDR3, in full, reads CTCSAQGAGSDYTF. The J gene is TRBJ1-2, the V gene TRBV1; 8 bases map to TRBD1. The read halts 4 residues ahead of the CDR3 end, with the missing end drawn from the germline J gene. The length of the CDR3 is 14 residues. Germline V lookup: CDR1 NSQYPW, CDR2 LRSPGD (reference sequence). V shed 3 bases and J 4 bases; nucleotides not matched to a gene: 4.

With regard to this clone: Gene names denote mouse genes. The chain's CDR3 is CTCSAGGQIYEQYF. The covered CDR3 bases are TGCACCTGCAGTGCAGGGGGACAAATCTAT. This chain connects TRBV1 to TRBJ2-7, with D perhaps matching TRBD1 (6 bases). The CDR3 goes on 4 residues after the read ends, and that part is filled in from the germline J gene. The CDR3 contains 14 residues. Per the germline V gene, CDR1 is NSQYPW and CDR2 is LRSPGD (reference sequence). Trimming pared 1 base from V and 3 bases from J, leaving 10 bases between.

This clone was seen at least ten times. The gene symbols are mouse symbols. The read finishes 4 residues shy of the CDR3 end, and the germline J gene is used to complete it. V and J are TRBV3 and TRBJ1-2, with TRBD1 matching over 8 bases. J was trimmed by 0 bases and V by 5 bases; bases with no gene match: 5. Per germline, CDR1 SNHLY and CDR2 FYNGKV (reference sequence). CDR3 length equals 15 residues. CDR3 region: CASSLRDRTNSDYTF. The CDR3 DNA, read in part, is TGTGCCAGCAGCCTTCGGGACAGGACAAACTCC. The full variable domain, its missing parts supplied by reference TRBV3 and TRBJ1-2, is GPKVLQIPSHQIIDMGQMVTLNCDPVSNHLYFYWYKQILGQQMEFLVNFYNGKVMEKSKLFKDQFSVERPDGSYFTLKIQPTALEDSAVYFCASSLRDRTNSDYTFGSGTRLLVI.

Turning to this clone: Germline and genes here are mouse. The read ends 4 residues before the CDR3 terminus; that terminus is restored from the germline J gene. Other DNA sequences from this sample encode an identical CDR3 as well. The V call is TRBV19, the J call TRBJ2-2; D gene uncertain. V was cut by 1 base and J by 2 bases, with 6 bases left in between. CDR3 length: 14 amino acids. The germline CDR1 and CDR2 sequences are FNHDT and SITEND (reference sequence). CDR3 region: CASSIRGNTGQLYF. The covered CDR3 bases are TGTGCCAGCAGTATAAGAGGGAACACCGGG.

This clone appeared a few times. Gene names refer to mouse genes. Read data end 4 residues before the CDR3 end; the end is taken from the germline J gene. The chain carries TRBV13-1 and TRBJ2-4, with D uncertain. CDR1 NSHNY and CDR2 SYGAGN come from the germline V gene. Trimming left V 3 bases short and J 0 bases short, with 14 bases between. This CDR3 contains 16 residues. The CDR3 region is CASSGYPQSSQNTLYF. Incomplete CDR3 DNA: TGTGCCAGCAGTGGGTACCCCCAGAGTAGTCAAAAC.

This clone was counted between two and nine times. Gene names and germline refer to mouse. The read gets to within 4 residues of the CDR3 end, and the germline J gene fills in the rest. The J gene is TRBJ2-4, the V gene TRBV31; perhaps TRBD2 as D (6 bases). The V gene lost 1 base and the J gene lost 0 bases, with 8 bases spanning the gap. This CDR3 spans 14 amino acids. The germline V gene has CDR1 GKSSPN and CDR2 SITVG. CDR3 residues: CAWSPGASQNTLYF. The covered CDR3 bases are TGTGCCTGGAGTCCTGGGGCTAGTCAAAAC.

Turning to this clone: Germline and genes: mouse. Sequencing ends 4 residues short of the CDR3 end; the germline J gene provides the rest. The V and J genes are TRBV13-3 and TRBJ2-5; D gene uncertain. There are 13 residues in the CDR3. Germline V CDR1 and CDR2: NNHDY, SYVADS. The V and J ends lost 3 bases and 0 bases respectively, with 5 bases between them. Incomplete CDR3 DNA: TGTGCCAGCAGTGGACTTAACCAAGAC. It specifies CASSGLNQD. The entire CDR3 sequence reads CASSGLNQDTQYF.

A few counts support this clone. Mouse gene names and germline throughout. The CDR3 end falls 4 residues outside the read, so it is completed with the germline J gene. V usage is TRBV14 and J usage is TRBJ2-5; 10 bases are a match to TRBD1. The junction had 8 bases not matched to a gene; V was cut back by 5 bases and J by 2 bases. The CDR3 covers 16 residues. The germline V gene encodes CDR1 SGHDT and CDR2 FRDEAV. Incomplete CDR3 DNA: TGTGCCAGCAGCACGACAGGGGGCAGGGGCCAAGAC. Encoded protein: CASSTTGGRGQD. The whole CDR3 protein reads CASSTTGGRGQDTQYF.

About this clone itself: Germline and genes: mouse. The read falls 4 residues short of the CDR3 end, and the missing part is taken from the germline J gene. The chain carries TRBV19 and TRBJ2-7; 8 nucleotides line up with TRBD2. The CDR3 is made up of 15 amino acids. Germline loops: CDR1 FNHDT, CDR2 SITEND (reference sequence). Trimming cost V 2 bases and J 3 bases; bases outside gene matches: 7. CDR3 bases read: TGTGCCAGCAGTATTTCCGGGACTGGCCTCTAT. This sequence encodes CASSISGTGLY. The full-length CDR3 reads as CASSISGTGLYEQYF.

In the case of this clone: Mouse gene names and germline throughout. The read ends 4 residues shy of where the CDR3 ends; the end is completed using the germline J gene. At the DNA level, this CDR3 is encoded by other sequences in the same sample as well. The V gene is TRBV19, the J gene TRBJ1-2, with 8 positions matching TRBD1. The CDR3 runs 13 residues. V was pared by 4 bases and J by 4 bases, with 3 bases of the junction left unmatched. Germline V gene data show CDR1 as FNHDT and CDR2 as SITEND (reference sequence). The DNA read from the CDR3 is TGTGCCAGCAGTCAGGGGGCAGGCTCC. Its translation is CASSQGAGS. The whole CDR3 protein reads CASSQGAGSDYTF.

This clone was detected a few times. Genes and germline are mouse. The observed sequence ends 4 residues before the CDR3 terminus, with the missing tail filled in from the germline J gene. Additional DNA sequences in this sample encode the identical CDR3. The chain couples TRBV19 to TRBJ1-1, with 9 bases identical to TRBD1. Germline CDR1 reads FNHDT; CDR2 reads SITEND (reference sequence). This CDR3 is built from 13 residues. CDR3 region: CASSIDRGREVFF. The sequenced CDR3 bases are TGTGCCAGCAGTATAGACAGGGGGCGA.

With regard to this clone: Gene names follow the mouse nomenclature. The read stops 4 residues short of the end of the CDR3; the missing end is completed from the germline J gene. V gene TRBV17 combines with J gene TRBJ2-5, with TRBD1 as a possible D gene (6 bases). CDR3 length: 13 amino acids. Germline lookup yields CDR1 MNHDT and CDR2 YYDKIL. CDR3: CASSRARGDTQYF. CDR3 DNA (partial): TGTGCTAGCAGTAGGGCCAGGGGAGAC.

This clone has a handful of counts. Mouse gene names apply. The read falls 4 residues short of the CDR3 end, and the missing part is taken from the germline J gene. This same CDR3 is encoded by further DNA sequences in the sample. This chain joins TRBV1 and TRBJ2-1; TRBD1 aligns across 9 bases. The germline V gene has CDR1 NSQYPW and CDR2 LRSPGD (reference sequence). This CDR3 is built from 15 residues. V lost 4 bases to trimming and J lost 1 base; unmatched junction nucleotides: 2. CDR3 region: CTCSETGGNYAEQFF. The covered CDR3 bases are TGCACCTGCAGTGAGACAGGGGGAAACTATGCT.

As to this clone: Genes and germline come from the mouse. Sequencing ends 4 residues short of the CDR3 end; the germline J gene provides the rest. Distinct nucleotide sequences in the sample also encode this CDR3. The J gene is TRBJ1-2, the V gene TRBV19; 9 nucleotides line up with TRBD1. The germline V gene encodes CDR1 FNHDT and CDR2 SITEND (reference sequence). The CDR3 totals 15 residues. J gave up 0 bases and V 3 bases, and 3 bases lay outside the gene matches. The CDR3 reads CASSRRQGANSDYTF. CDR3 DNA, as far as it was read: TGTGCCAGCAGTAGGAGACAGGGGGCAAACTCC.

Worth noting for this clone: Gene names follow the mouse nomenclature. The read finishes 4 residues shy of the CDR3 end, and the germline J gene is used to complete it. This chain connects TRBV13-1 to TRBJ1-2, with 8 positions matching TRBD1. The CDR3 length is 13 residues. J gave up 2 bases and V 5 bases, and 2 bases lay outside the gene matches. Germline V gene lookup returns CDR1 NSHNY and CDR2 SYGAGN. CDR3 sequence: CASRTGANSDYTF. Incomplete CDR3 DNA: TGTGCCAGCAGGACAGGGGCGAACTCC.

With respect to this clone: Gene names refer to mouse genes. The read gets to within 4 residues of the CDR3 end, and the germline J gene fills in the rest. The chain combines TRBV1 with TRBJ1-2; 10 bases agree with TRBD1. In germline, CDR1 is NSQYPW, CDR2 LRSPGD (reference sequence). The CDR3 has 15 amino acids. V was clipped by 4 bases and J by 2 bases; unmatched bases: 4. The CDR3: CTCSGQGARNSDYTF. The sequenced CDR3 bases are TGCACCTGCAGTGGACAGGGGGCGCGGAACTCC.

On this clone itself: Germline and genes here are mouse. The sequence runs out 4 residues before the end of the CDR3; the remainder is reconstructed from the germline J gene. This chain uses TRBV31 with TRBJ2-5, with TRBD1 matching over 8 bases. J lost 3 bases, V lost 5 bases, and 7 bases had no gene match. Per the germline V gene, CDR1 is GKSSPN and CDR2 is SITVG. This CDR3 spans 14 amino acids. The sequenced CDR3 bases are TGTGCCTGGGCTTTCGGGACAGGACAAGAC. Residues: CAWAFGTGQD. The full CDR3 is CAWAFGTGQDTQYF.

About this clone itself: Gene and germline names: mouse. The CDR3 goes on 4 residues after the read ends, and that part is filled in from the germline J gene. This sequence joins TRBV14 and TRBJ2-5; 12 bases agree with TRBD2. The CDR3 length is 14 residues. Germline CDR1 SGHDT, CDR2 FRDEAV. CDR3 bases read: TGTGCCAGCAGTCGGGACTGGGGGGAGGAC. It codes for CASSRDWGED. The CDR3, in full, reads CASSRDWGEDTQYF.

About this clone: Gene names follow the mouse nomenclature. The CDR3 DNA, read in part, is TGTGCCAGCAGTATGGGGGACAGGGGAGATTCGCCC. It translates to CASSMGDRGDSP. The CDR3 in its entirety is CASSMGDRGDSPLYF. The chain combines TRBV19 with TRBJ1-6; 10 bases match TRBD1. The read ends 3 residues before the CDR3 terminus; that terminus is restored from the germline J gene. TRBJ1-6 is filed as an ORF, its function uncertain. CDR3 length: 15 residues. The germline gives CDR1 FNHDT, CDR2 SITEND (reference sequence). The V gene end was trimmed by 2 bases and the J gene end by 8 bases; junction bases not matched to a gene: 4.

A note on this clone: The genes and germline here are from mouse. The read ends 4 residues early relative to the CDR3; the germline J gene fills the gap. The V call is TRBV13-2, the J call TRBJ2-2; 14 positions match TRBD2. This CDR3 is 16 amino acids long. Germline-derived CDR1 and CDR2 are NNHNN and SYGAGS (reference sequence). The part of the CDR3 DNA that was read is TGTGCCAGCGGTGGGGACTGGGGGGGCGCCGGCGGG. This translates into CASGGDWGGAGG. The whole CDR3 is CASGGDWGGAGGQLYF.

This clone was counted only a few times. A much more abundant neighbour one base away suggests this may be a read error. All gene names here are mouse names. The read comes to an end 4 residues before the CDR3 does, leaving the germline J gene to fill in the end. This chain uses TRBV14 with TRBJ1-1; D is possibly TRBD1 (6 bases). Trimming removed 5 bases from V and 1 base from J, with 12 bases in between. Germline-derived CDR1 and CDR2 are SGHDT and FRDEAV. The CDR3 loop spans 14 amino acids. CDR3 sequence: CASSPGTKNTEVFF. The DNA read from the CDR3 is TGTGCCAGCAGCCCCGGGACAAAAAACACA. The whole variable domain, filled in from reference TRBV14 and TRBJ1-1, reads EAGVTQSPRYAVLQEGQAVSFWCDPISGHDTLYWYQQPRDQGPQLLVYFRDEAVIDNSQLPSDRFSAVRPKGTNSTLKIQSAKQGDTATYLCASSPGTKNTEVFFGKGTRLTVV.

A remark on this clone: The germline and genes are mouse ones. The covered CDR3 bases are TGTGCTAGCAGTAGAGATTGGACAACA. Its protein is CASSRDWTT. In full, the CDR3 is CASSRDWTTEVFF. V gene TRBV17 combines with J gene TRBJ1-1, with D perhaps TRBD1 (5 bases). The CDR3 is cut off 4 residues early in the read; its end comes from the germline J gene. Per the germline V gene, CDR1 is MNHDT and CDR2 is YYDKIL. The CDR3 has 13 residues.

As regards this clone: Genes here carry mouse names. The read terminates 4 residues ahead of where the CDR3 ends, so the germline J gene completes it. This sequence joins TRBV1 and TRBJ1-2, with 12 positions matching TRBD1. V trimming: 6 bases; J trimming: 4 bases; junction bases outside the gene matches: 3. CDR1 and CDR2 from the germline V gene are NSQYPW and LRSPGD (reference sequence). This CDR3 has 14 residues. The DNA read from the CDR3 is TGCACCTGCAGGCGGGACAGGGGGCGCTCC. This encodes CTCRRDRGRS. The full CDR3 protein reads CTCRRDRGRSDYTF.

A few counts support this clone. Gene names refer to mouse genes. The read stops 4 residues short of the end of the CDR3; the missing end is completed from the germline J gene. Other DNA sequences in this specimen translate into the identical CDR3. The gene calls are TRBV19 and TRBJ2-1, with D unresolved. The CDR3 is made up of 12 amino acids. The V gene's germline CDR1 is FNHDT and CDR2 SITEND (reference sequence). V was clipped by 5 bases and J by 1 base, with 4 bases between them. Here the CDR3 reads CASSLNYAEQFF. CDR3 DNA, as far as it was read: TGTGCCAGCAGCCTCAACTATGCT.

In regard to this clone: Gene names denote mouse genes. The CDR3 is cut off 4 residues early in the read; its end comes from the germline J gene. Other DNA sequences in the same sample also yield this CDR3. The J gene is TRBJ2-1, the V gene TRBV5; the match to TRBD1 covers 7 bases. This CDR3 has 15 residues. Looked up from germline, CDR1 is LGHNA and CDR2 is YNLKQL (reference sequence). J lost 3 bases, V lost 0 bases, and 2 bases had no gene match. CDR3 sequence reads: CASSQDGDSYAEQFF. The part of the CDR3 DNA that was read is TGTGCCAGCAGCCAAGATGGGGACAGCTATGCT.

This clone occurred a few times. Mouse gene names apply. The CDR3 end is not reached by the read, which stops 3 residues before it; the germline J gene fills it in. The J gene is TRBJ1-6, the V gene TRBV13-2; D is perhaps TRBD1 (6 bases). TRBJ1-6 is noted as an ORF with a role that remains uncertain. This CDR3 comprises 13 residues. Germline V gene lookup returns CDR1 NNHNN and CDR2 SYGAGS (reference sequence). The V gene lost 3 bases and the J gene lost 9 bases, with 10 bases spanning the gap. The CDR3 DNA, read in part, is TGTGCCAGCGGTGGATACAGGGTTTCGCCC. Translation: CASGGYRVSP. The CDR3 reads in full as CASGGYRVSPLYF.

A word on this clone: Any gene name here is a mouse gene name. The CDR3 bases that were read are TGTGCCGGCAGAGCAGGA. It yields the protein CAGRAG. The full CDR3 reads CAGRAGEVFF. The chain recombines TRBV31 with TRBJ1-1; D gene uncertain. The read ends 4 residues before the CDR3 terminus; that terminus is restored from the germline J gene. The length of the CDR3 is 10 residues. Germline V gene sequence: CDR1 GKSSPN, CDR2 SITVG.